Shown below are 26 T cell receptor beta chains from a single sample sequenced in a study of blood T cell repertoires in COVID-19. Profiled with immunoSEQ multiplex PCR; TCRdb holds only in-frame clones, not every one. The data hold 380,000 or so clones, with about 80% observed a single time. The sequencing sample was made of peripheral blood. These receptors were collected from a human donor with acute or convalescent COVID-19. The donor label of this sample is uncertain.

The V gene is TRBV7-2, the J gene TRBJ2-1; TRBD1 agrees at 7 bases. The CDR3 sequence is 15 residues long. From germline, CDR1 is SGHTA and CDR2 FQGNSA. J gave up 1 base and V 4 bases, and 4 bases lay outside the gene matches. The CDR3 nucleotides read TGTGCCAGCAGCTCGACAGGGAATTCCTACAATGAGCAGTTCTTC. Amino acids: CASSSTGNSYNEQFF. Supplemented by reference TRBV7-2 and TRBJ2-1, the full variable domain reads GAGVSQSPSNKVTEKGKDVELRCDPISGHTALYWYRQSLGQGLEFLIYFQGNSAPDKSGLPSDRFSAERTGGSVSTLTIQRTQQEDSAVYLCASSSTGNSYNEQFFGPGTRLTVL.

The chain uses TRBV30 and TRBJ1-4; no clear D gene. Germline values: CDR1 GTSNPN, CDR2 SVGIG (reference sequence). This CDR3 region has 11 residues. V lost 3 bases to trimming and J lost 10 bases, with 9 bases between them. The CDR3 is CAWRVRGKLFF. CDR3 in DNA: TGTGCCTGGAGGGTTCGAGGAAAACTGTTTTTT.

CDR3 coding DNA: TGTGCCAGCAGTTTAGGAAGGGGGCCGGGCTATGGCTACACCTTC. Translated: CASSLGRGPGYGYTF. The chain couples TRBV28 to TRBJ1-2; 7 positions agree with TRBD1. The germline gives CDR1 MDHEN, CDR2 SYDVKM. V lost 2 bases to trimming and J lost 4 bases; unmatched junction nucleotides: 7. CDR3 length: 15 amino acids.

The rearrangement uses TRBV15 and TRBJ2-7; perhaps TRBD1 as D (6 bases). V was shortened by 3 bases and J by 3 bases, with 15 bases between the two germline ends. Germline loops: CDR1 LNHNV, CDR2 YYDKDF (reference sequence). CDR3 length equals 15 residues. This chain's CDR3 is CATSSGRTDIYEQYF. The CDR3 DNA reads TGTGCCACCAGCAGTGGTCGGACAGATATCTACGAGCAGTACTTC.

This clone was recorded only once. The chain uses TRBV18 and TRBJ1-2; TRBD1 aligns across 9 bases. The junction had 7 bases not matched to a gene; V was cut back by 1 base and J by 7 bases. CDR3 length: 15 amino acids. Germline values: CDR1 KGHSH, CDR2 LQKENI. CDR3 coding DNA: TGTGCCAGCTCACCACGACAGGGGGAAAATCGTGGCTACACCTTC. It specifies CASSPRQGENRGYTF.

The gene calls are TRBV2 and TRBJ1-1; tentatively, D is TRBD1 (6 bases). Trimming cost V 1 base and J 6 bases, with 15 bases left between them. CDR3 length: 15 residues. Germline-derived CDR1 and CDR2 are SNHLY and FYNNEI. The CDR3 loop is CASSEGGGRGAEAFF. In nucleotides, the CDR3 is TGTGCCAGCAGTGAAGGGGGGGGGCGAGGCGCTGAAGCTTTCTTT. Variable domain in full (rest from reference TRBV2 and TRBJ1-1): EPEVTQTPSHQVTQMGQEVILRCVPISNHLYFYWYRQILGQKVEFLVSFYNNEISEKSEIFDDQFSVERPDGSNFTLKIRSTKLEDSAMYFCASSEGGGRGAEAFFGQGTRLTVV.

The rearrangement uses TRBV6-6 and TRBJ2-1; D might be TRBD2 (5 bases). The ends were cut back, 2 bases at V and 2 bases at J, with 13 bases in the middle. The CDR3 has 16 amino acids. Germline lookup yields CDR1 MNHNY and CDR2 SVGAGI (reference sequence). CDR3: CASSYQRGKPYNEQFF. The CDR3 nucleotides are TGTGCCAGCAGTTACCAACGGGGTAAACCCTACAATGAGCAGTTCTTC.

The genes are TRBV24-1 and TRBJ2-5; 9 bases are shared with TRBD1. The CDR3 runs to 13 residues. V lost 6 bases and J lost 6; bases outside the gene matches: 4. The germline CDR1 and CDR2 sequences are KGHDR and SFDVKD. CDR3 sequence (DNA): TGTGCCACCAGTACAGGGGGCGTGAAGACCCAGTACTTC. The encoded protein is CATSTGGVKTQYF.

The chain employs TRBV5-8 and TRBJ2-7; a weak D match, TRBD1 (7 bases). The CDR3 sequence is 15 residues long. The ends were cut back, 4 bases at V and 3 bases at J, with 17 bases in the middle. Germline loops: CDR1 SGHTS, CDR2 YDEGEE. CDR3 loop: CASSINRGGFYEQYF. The DNA for the CDR3 is TGTGCCAGCAGCATTAACAGGGGAGGATTCTACGAGCAGTACTTC.

The chain combines TRBV5-5 with TRBJ1-4, with TRBD1 matching over 7 bases. Unmatched junction bases numbered 8, after V lost 1 base and J lost 8 bases. Germline CDR1 is SGHKS and CDR2 is YYEKEE (reference sequence). This CDR3 spans 15 amino acids. The CDR3 loop reads CASSLSTGSYEKLFF. The CDR3 region has the DNA TGTGCCAGCAGCTTGTCGACAGGGTCGTACGAAAAACTGTTTTTT.

V is TRBV12-5 and J is TRBJ1-1; possible D gene TRBD1, 5 bases. The germline V gene has CDR1 LGHNT and CDR2 FRNRAP. The CDR3 loop spans 14 amino acids. The V gene lost 5 bases and the J gene lost 5 bases, with 15 bases spanning the gap. DNA for the CDR3: TGTGCTAGTGGTAATCACGCAGGGCGGACTGAAGCTTTCTTT. Protein sequence: CASGNHAGRTEAFF.

This rearrangement joins TRBV2 to TRBJ2-7; TRBD2 is a possible D gene (6 bases). Per germline, CDR1 SNHLY and CDR2 FYNNEI. The CDR3 is made up of 13 amino acids. V gave up 6 bases and J gave up 9 bases, with 18 bases separating them. The CDR3, as DNA: TGTGCCAGCAGGGAGGGTAGTGGAGGTGGGCAGTACTTC. Encoded protein: CASREGSGGGQYF. The full variable domain, its missing parts supplied by reference TRBV2 and TRBJ2-7, is EPEVTQTPSHQVTQMGQEVILRCVPISNHLYFYWYRQILGQKVEFLVSFYNNEISEKSEIFDDQFSVERPDGSNFTLKIRSTKLEDSAMYFCASREGSGGGQYFGPGTRLTVT.

CDR3 loop: CASSLYRGNSPLHF. In nucleotides, the CDR3 is TGTGCCAGCAGTTTGTACAGGGGGAATTCACCCCTCCACTTT. The V call is TRBV27, the J call TRBJ1-6; 8 positions agree with TRBD1. V was pared by 3 bases and J by 7 bases, with 2 bases of the junction left unmatched. Germline-derived CDR1 and CDR2 are MNHEY and SMNVEV (reference sequence). CDR3 length equals 14 residues.

The rearrangement joins TRBV7-2 to TRBJ1-1; the match to TRBD1 covers 7 bases. J was trimmed by 6 bases and V by 2 bases; bases with no gene match: 6. Germline V CDR1 and CDR2: SGHTA, FQGNSA. The CDR3 contains 14 residues. In DNA form, the CDR3 reads TGTGCCAGCAGCTTATTTAGACAGGGCGCTGAAGCTTTCTTT. This gives the protein CASSLFRQGAEAFF.

The gene calls are TRBV7-2 and TRBJ2-2; weak D call: TRBD1 (6 bases). V was clipped by 7 bases and J by 2 bases, with 17 bases between them. Germline V lookup: CDR1 SGHTA, CDR2 FQGNSA. This CDR3 contains 16 residues. CDR3 DNA sequence: TGTGCCAGCACCTCCCGTCCAGGGGATAACACCGGGGAGCTGTTTTTT. This translates into CASTSRPGDNTGELFF.

V usage is TRBV10-1 and J usage is TRBJ1-2; 7 bases are a match to TRBD1. CDR1 WNHNN and CDR2 SYGVQD come from the germline V gene (reference sequence). This CDR3 has 13 amino acids. The V segment lost 6 bases and the J segment 8 bases; nucleotides outside the gene matches: 9. The CDR3 nucleotides read TGCGCCAGCAGCCAGGACAGGACGGAGGGCTACACCTTC. Its translation: CASSQDRTEGYTF.

The V call is TRBV4-2, the J call TRBJ1-1, with TRBD1 matching over 8 bases. The CDR3 contains 15 residues. The germline V gene encodes CDR1 LGHNA and CDR2 YNFKEQ. The J segment lost 2 bases and the V segment lost 6 bases, leaving 8 bases of the junction unmatched. The CDR3 DNA sequence: TGTGCCAGCAGTCCCCCCAGGGGGCTCAACACTGAAGCTTTCTTT. This codes for CASSPPRGLNTEAFF.

The V gene is TRBV19, the J gene TRBJ1-1, with TRBD1 as a possible D gene (5 bases). Looked up from germline, CDR1 is LNHDA and CDR2 is SQIVND (reference sequence). This CDR3 contains 13 residues. The ends were cut back, 4 bases at V and 0 bases at J, with 6 bases in the middle. DNA of the CDR3: TGTGCCAGTAGTACACAGGTGAACACTGAAGCTTTCTTT. Translation: CASSTQVNTEAFF.

The V and J genes are TRBV15 and TRBJ1-5; the D is unclear. Trimming took 0 bases from V and 7 from J, leaving 13 bases between them. The CDR3 loop spans 15 amino acids. Germline-derived CDR1 and CDR2 are LNHNV and YYDKDF (reference sequence). DNA of the CDR3: TGTGCCACCAGCAGAGATTCTGGCTTACCACAGCCCCAGCATTTT. Encoded protein: CATSRDSGLPQPQHF. Looking up the rest from reference TRBV15 and TRBJ1-5 gives the full variable domain: DAMVIQNPRYQVTQFGKPVTLSCSQTLNHNVMYWYQQKSSQAPKLLFHYYDKDFNNEADTPDNFQSRRPNTSFCFLDIRSPGLGDTAMYLCATSRDSGLPQPQHFGDGTRLSIL.

The V and J genes are TRBV29-1 and TRBJ1-2; TRBD1 matches at 8 bases. Losses at the gene ends were 2 bases for V and 7 bases for J; bases not matched to a gene: 9. The germline gives CDR1 SQVTM, CDR2 ANQGSEA. There are 14 residues in the CDR3. CDR3 DNA: TGCAGCGTTGAAAACACAGGGGGAAGGAGTGGCTACACCTTC. Residues: CSVENTGGRSGYTF.

The chain couples TRBV5-5 to TRBJ2-1; TRBD2 agrees at 10 bases. CDR3 length: 18 amino acids. V lost 3 bases, J lost 9 bases, and 18 bases stayed unmatched. The V gene's germline CDR1 is SGHKS and CDR2 YYEKEE (reference sequence). This chain's CDR3 is CASSSLSGRTLSSGEQFF. The CDR3 DNA reads as TGTGCCAGCAGCTCCCTTAGCGGGAGGACCTTGAGCAGCGGTGAGCAGTTCTTC.

V gene TRBV6-1 combines with J gene TRBJ2-5; 10 bases fit TRBD2. CDR1 MNHNS and CDR2 SASEGT come from the germline V gene. The V gene end was trimmed by 3 bases and the J gene end by 2 bases; junction bases not matched to a gene: 9. The CDR3 covers 17 residues. CDR3 sequence: CASSEALAGAQQETQYF. CDR3 in DNA: TGTGCCAGCAGTGAGGCGCTAGCGGGGGCACAACAAGAGACCCAGTACTTC.

This rearrangement joins TRBV19 to TRBJ1-5; 9 bases are shared with TRBD1. CDR1 is LNHDA, CDR2 SQIVND, per germline (reference sequence). The CDR3 is 15 amino acids. Trimming removed 7 bases from V and 2 bases from J; junction bases left unmatched: 6. Written as DNA, the CDR3 is TGTGCCAGTACCCGGGACAGGGCTGGCAATCAGCCCCAGCATTTT. Residues: CASTRDRAGNQPQHF. The variable domain in full, completed from reference TRBV19 and TRBJ1-5, reads DGGITQSPKYLFRKEGQNVTLSCEQNLNHDAMYWYRQDPGQGLRLIYYSQIVNDFQKGDIAEGYSVSREKKESFPLTVTSAQKNPTAFYLCASTRDRAGNQPQHFGDGTRLSIL.

The V call is TRBV19, the J call TRBJ2-1; 8 bases fit TRBD1. Germline CDR1 and CDR2: LNHDA and SQIVND (reference sequence). CDR3 length: 15 amino acids. V lost 2 bases to trimming and J lost 6 bases; unmatched junction nucleotides: 6. The CDR3 sequence: CASSIQGAVSNEQFF. The CDR3 nucleotides are TGTGCCAGTAGTATACAGGGGGCGGTTAGCAATGAGCAGTTCTTC.

This clone appeared once. The chain carries TRBV3-1 (or the pseudogene TRBV3-2) and TRBJ1-2, with 8 bases fitting TRBD1. The germline CDR1 and CDR2 sequences are LGHDT and YNNKEL (reference sequence). The V gene end was trimmed by 8 bases and the J gene end by 2 bases; junction bases not matched to a gene: 1. The CDR3 loop spans 12 amino acids. This chain's CDR3 is CASRDRNYGYTF. For the CDR3, the DNA is TGTGCCAGCCGGGACAGGAACTATGGCTACACCTTC.

The chain is built from TRBV7-9 and TRBJ2-7, with D perhaps matching TRBD1 (5 bases). V lost 0 bases and J 5 bases, leaving 17 bases between the germline ends. This CDR3 spans 16 amino acids. Germline CDR1 and CDR2: SEHNR and FQNEAQ (reference sequence). The CDR3, as DNA: TGTGCCAGCAGCTTAGCATGGGGCAGGGCTTTCGACGAGCAGTACTTC. Translation gives CASSLAWGRAFDEQYF.